This is a list of T cell receptor beta chains from one sample in a study of T-cell memory formation after mild COVID-19. TCRdb passed the 5' RACE reads through MiXCR, listing each CDR3 protein once. The sample includes about 470,000 distinct CDR3 sequences, about 23% of them seen just once. Sequenced input: PBMCs or a T cell subset sorted from them (not recorded which). The receptors here all came from an adult woman who had mild COVID-19 (a few samples of this study predate the infection). Cell type and time point are not known. Each CDR3 is given with its conserved first and last residue. Clone size is given for some rows only: seen once, a few or many times, or a class if the clone is expanded.

abundance: NA; v_gene: TRBV6-6; len: 14; j_gene: TRBJ1-3; CDR3aa: CASRRDNSGNTIYF
abundance: few; v_gene: TRBV5-1; len: 17; j_gene: TRBJ2-5; CDR3aa: CASSLGPQGAWQETQYF
abundance: few; v_gene: TRBV5-5; len: 15; j_gene: TRBJ2-3; CDR3aa: CASSRWTGHTDTQYF
abundance: few; v_gene: TRBV5-6; len: 15; j_gene: TRBJ1-6; CDR3aa: CASSLRGVENSPLHF
abundance: NA; v_gene: TRBV7-6; len: 15; j_gene: TRBJ2-7; CDR3aa: CASSPVVRLGYEQYF
abundance: NA; v_gene: TRBV6-5; len: 12; j_gene: TRBJ2-7; CDR3aa: CASTGRGYEQYF
abundance: few; v_gene: TRBV20-1; len: 17; j_gene: TRBJ2-1; CDR3aa: CSARDLWEAGAYNEQFF
abundance: NA; v_gene: TRBV29-1; len: 11; j_gene: TRBJ2-5; CDR3aa: CSVDSYETQYF
abundance: NA; v_gene: TRBV7-9; len: 12; j_gene: TRBJ2-3; CDR3aa: CASSTSADTQYF
abundance: NA; v_gene: TRBV20-1; len: 14; j_gene: TRBJ1-1; CDR3aa: CSAREGGLNTEAFF
abundance: few; v_gene: TRBV7-2; len: 16; j_gene: TRBJ2-7; CDR3aa: CASSLWIPLYPYEQYF
abundance: NA; v_gene: TRBV5-1; len: 15; j_gene: TRBJ2-5; CDR3aa: CASSDLLAGAETQYF
abundance: few; v_gene: TRBV24-1; len: 15; j_gene: TRBJ2-1; CDR3aa: CATSAEREGFNEQFF
abundance: NA; v_gene: TRBV10-3; len: 13; j_gene: TRBJ1-1; CDR3aa: CAIRGGGYTEAFF
abundance: NA; v_gene: TRBV5-6; len: 12; j_gene: TRBJ2-1; CDR3aa: CASSWWGNEQFF
abundance: NA; v_gene: TRBV4-1; len: 16; j_gene: TRBJ1-2; CDR3aa: CASSQGEGPASYGYTF
abundance: NA; v_gene: TRBV9; len: 17; j_gene: TRBJ1-6; CDR3aa: CASSGPSYGQLNSPLHF
abundance: few; v_gene: TRBV6-5; len: 15; j_gene: TRBJ1-2; CDR3aa: CASRPLLRALKGYTF
abundance: NA; v_gene: TRBV27; len: 14; j_gene: TRBJ1-1; CDR3aa: CASSPQDSVTEAFF
abundance: NA; v_gene: TRBV5-4; len: 12; j_gene: TRBJ1-2; CDR3aa: CASSPGEVGYTF
abundance: many; v_gene: TRBV5-1; len: 14; j_gene: TRBJ2-7; CDR3aa: CASSLSPGAYEQYF
abundance: few; v_gene: TRBV6-5; len: 15; j_gene: TRBJ2-2; CDR3aa: CASSWMGRDTGELFF
abundance: few; v_gene: TRBV21-1; len: 13; j_gene: TRBJ1-5; CDR3aa: CASTMHWDQPQHF
abundance: NA; v_gene: TRBV5-1; len: 17; j_gene: TRBJ1-2; CDR3aa: CASSLGDSPTTLGGYTF
abundance: NA; v_gene: TRBV9; len: 14; j_gene: TRBJ1-2; CDR3aa: CASSPHGASWGYTF
abundance: NA; v_gene: TRBV20-1; len: 14; j_gene: TRBJ2-5; CDR3aa: CSARQAGYQETQYF
abundance: few; v_gene: TRBV20-1; len: 15; j_gene: TRBJ1-2; CDR3aa: CSARDRGHRDYGYTF
abundance: NA; v_gene: TRBV10-3; len: 16; j_gene: TRBJ2-3; CDR3aa: CAISGERLTGADTQYF
abundance: NA; v_gene: TRBV5-6; len: 14; j_gene: TRBJ1-2; CDR3aa: CASSFGTGRYGYTF
abundance: many; v_gene: TRBV10-3; len: 13; j_gene: TRBJ1-2; CDR3aa: CAIGTGERNGYTF
abundance: NA; v_gene: TRBV29-1; len: 13; j_gene: TRBJ2-7; CDR3aa: CSVLEGQGYEQYF
abundance: NA; v_gene: TRBV7-2; len: 17; j_gene: TRBJ2-3; CDR3aa: CASSLARTSGRTDTQYF
abundance: NA; v_gene: TRBV3-1; len: 18; j_gene: TRBJ2-1; CDR3aa: CASSQHLSAGLSPSEQFF
abundance: few; v_gene: TRBV6-2/TRBV6-3; len: 17; j_gene: TRBJ1-5; CDR3aa: CASSYRTGGASNQPQHF
abundance: NA; v_gene: TRBV29-1; len: 19; j_gene: TRBJ2-4; CDR3aa: CSVLRPGQGPHPYKNIQYF
abundance: NA; v_gene: TRBV14; len: 13; j_gene: TRBJ2-7; CDR3aa: CASSRTAAYEQYF
abundance: few; v_gene: TRBV5-1; len: 15; j_gene: TRBJ2-7; CDR3aa: CASSLDGTGGHEQYF
abundance: few; v_gene: TRBV7-2; len: 14; j_gene: TRBJ2-3; CDR3aa: CASSRLAPPDTQYF
abundance: NA; v_gene: TRBV7-6; len: 15; j_gene: TRBJ2-3; CDR3aa: CASTPKAGRTDTQYF
abundance: few; v_gene: TRBV5-6; len: 15; j_gene: TRBJ1-1; CDR3aa: CASSLWGGSGTEAFF
abundance: few; v_gene: TRBV5-6; len: 14; j_gene: TRBJ1-5; CDR3aa: CASSFRDNTQPQHF
abundance: many; v_gene: TRBV6-4; len: 21; j_gene: TRBJ2-1; CDR3aa: CASSTKLTRQGGGGSGNEQFF
abundance: few; v_gene: TRBV3-1; len: 13; j_gene: TRBJ2-5; CDR3aa: CASSQVEEETQYF
abundance: few; v_gene: TRBV3-1; len: 16; j_gene: TRBJ2-1; CDR3aa: CASSLSAGRHSIEQFF
abundance: NA; v_gene: TRBV4-1; len: 19; j_gene: TRBJ2-6; CDR3aa: CASSQGLRQGAMGANVLTF
abundance: NA; v_gene: TRBV5-1; len: 14; j_gene: TRBJ2-7; CDR3aa: CASSLDGGPYEQYF
abundance: few; v_gene: TRBV7-2; len: 11; j_gene: TRBJ2-1; CDR3aa: CASSPPGEQFF
abundance: NA; v_gene: TRBV5-6; len: 14; j_gene: TRBJ1-2; CDR3aa: CASSLGTRGDGYTF
abundance: few; v_gene: TRBV6-6; len: 14; j_gene: TRBJ1-2; CDR3aa: CASSYSNLGYGYTF
abundance: NA; v_gene: TRBV5-4; len: 18; j_gene: TRBJ2-1; CDR3aa: CASSFGLAGALTNNEQFF
abundance: many; v_gene: TRBV7-9; len: 20; j_gene: TRBJ2-7; CDR3aa: CASSFVYPGTGGVSSYEQYF
abundance: NA; v_gene: TRBV5-1; len: 16; j_gene: TRBJ2-3; CDR3aa: CASSFGLGQVADTQYF
abundance: few; v_gene: TRBV6-2/TRBV6-3; len: 12; j_gene: TRBJ2-7; CDR3aa: CASYTRPYEQYF
abundance: few; v_gene: TRBV27; len: 15; j_gene: TRBJ2-2; CDR3aa: CASRGDRDNTGELFF
abundance: few; v_gene: TRBV7-6; len: 13; j_gene: TRBJ2-1; CDR3aa: CASSLALHNEQFF
abundance: NA; v_gene: TRBV28; len: 13; j_gene: TRBJ2-7; CDR3aa: CASTDSTNYEQYF
abundance: NA; v_gene: TRBV18; len: 18; j_gene: TRBJ2-5; CDR3aa: CASSLFGQQIAGQETQYF